The 10 T cell receptor beta chains presented below share a single source sample, sequenced in a study of blood T cell repertoires in COVID-19. Here immunoSEQ multiplex PCR was the method, and the copy in TCRdb shows in-frame clones only, minus some. Of 300,000 or so clones listed, 85% to 90% are singletons. The sequencing input was peripheral blood. The receptors shown here come from a man aged 70 or older with acute or convalescent COVID-19.

This rearrangement joins TRBV10-3 to TRBJ1-3, with TRBD1 identical over 10 bases. The CDR3 is 16 residues long. J gave up 1 base and V 5 bases, and 5 bases lay outside the gene matches. The germline V gene encodes CDR1 ENHRY and CDR2 SYGVKD. The CDR3 DNA sequence: TGTGCCATCAGTTCGGGACAGGGGAATTCTGGAAACACCATATATTTT. Residues: CAISSGQGNSGNTIYF.

The chain links TRBV7-9 to TRBJ1-6, with 8 bases matching TRBD1. CDR1 and CDR2 (germline): SEHNR, FQNEAQ (reference sequence). Trimming cost V 3 bases and J 14 bases; bases outside gene matches: 6. This CDR3 has 13 residues. This CDR3 reads CASSFYRGITLHF. The CDR3 DNA reads as TGTGCCAGCAGCTTCTACAGGGGGATCACCCTCCACTTT.

This clone was seen a handful of times. This chain joins TRBV2 and TRBJ2-7, with TRBD2 as a possible D gene (6 bases). V was clipped by 2 bases and J by 3 bases, with 14 bases between them. Germline CDR1 and CDR2: SNHLY and FYNNEI. The length of the CDR3 is 15 residues. The CDR3 DNA follows: TGTGCCAGCAGTGAACAGCCCCAGGGAGGCTACGAGCAGTACTTC. Translating it yields CASSEQPQGGYEQYF.

This clone appeared a few times. V gene TRBV12-5 combines with J gene TRBJ2-7; 9 nucleotides match TRBD1. The V gene end was trimmed by 7 bases and the J gene end by 3 bases; junction bases not matched to a gene: 16. The CDR3 has 17 amino acids. CDR1 and CDR2 (germline): LGHNT, FRNRAP. The DNA for the CDR3 is TGTGCTAGTGATCACAGGGGGCCGTATGGATTTTTCTACGAGCAGTACTTC. Its translation is CASDHRGPYGFFYEQYF.

The chain recombines TRBV14 with TRBJ1-1; D remains unclear. The CDR3 totals 14 residues. Trimming stripped 4 bases from V and 0 bases from J, with 9 bases between. Germline V gives CDR1 SGHDN, CDR2 FVKESK. The CDR3 loop reads CASSRGNMNTEAFF. The CDR3 DNA follows: TGTGCCAGCAGCCGAGGAAATATGAACACTGAAGCTTTCTTT. Using reference TRBV14 and TRBJ1-1 for the parts outside the CDR3, the full variable domain is EAGVTQFPSHSVIEKGQTVTLRCDPISGHDNLYWYRRVMGKEIKFLLHFVKESKQDESGMPNNRFLAERTGGTYSTLKVQPAELEDSGVYFCASSRGNMNTEAFFGQGTRLTVV.

The genes are TRBV7-9 and TRBJ2-2; the match to TRBD2 covers 9 bases. The CDR3 has 14 residues. CDR1 is SEHNR and CDR2 is FQNEAQ in the germline V gene (reference sequence). V trimming: 8 bases; J trimming: 6 bases; junction bases outside the gene matches: 7. CDR3 loop: CASGWTSEAGELFF. The CDR3 DNA reads as TGTGCCAGCGGGTGGACTAGCGAAGCCGGGGAGCTGTTTTTT.

This chain connects TRBV19 to TRBJ1-1; 7 nucleotides align to TRBD1. Germline V gives CDR1 LNHDA, CDR2 SQIVND (reference sequence). The CDR3 loop spans 14 amino acids. V gave up 8 bases and J gave up 1 base; unmatched junction bases: 7. CDR3 protein: CASRTGPGNTEAFF. CDR3 bases: TGTGCCAGTCGGACAGGACCAGGGAACACTGAAGCTTTCTTT.

The genes are TRBV5-6 and TRBJ1-4; 9 bases align to TRBD1. CDR3 length: 15 residues. Trimming cost V 2 bases and J 8 bases; bases outside gene matches: 7. The V gene's germline CDR1 is SGHDT and CDR2 YYEEEE. The CDR3 nucleotides are TGTGCCAGCAGCTTCTCGGGACAGGGTTGGGAAAAACTGTTTTTT. This translates into CASSFSGQGWEKLFF.

This clone was detected a few times. This rearrangement joins TRBV19 to TRBJ1-5; 9 nucleotides match TRBD1. V shed 2 bases and J 6 bases; nucleotides not matched to a gene: 14. The CDR3 totals 18 residues. Germline V CDR1 and CDR2: LNHDA, SQIVND (reference sequence). The CDR3 spells CASSIFRTGASPGQPQHF. The CDR3 nucleotides are TGTGCCAGTAGTATATTTCGGACAGGGGCTTCTCCAGGTCAGCCCCAGCATTTT. Supplemented by reference TRBV19 and TRBJ1-5, the full variable domain reads DGGITQSPKYLFRKEGQNVTLSCEQNLNHDAMYWYRQDPGQGLRLIYYSQIVNDFQKGDIAEGYSVSREKKESFPLTVTSAQKNPTAFYLCASSIFRTGASPGQPQHFGDGTRLSIL.

CDR3 residues: CASSPRAARVSGNTIYF. The CDR3 nucleotides read TGCGCCAGCAGCCCGAGGGCGGCACGGGTGTCTGGAAACACCATATATTTT. This chain connects TRBV4-1 to TRBJ1-3; D is ambiguous. The V and J ends lost 4 bases and 1 base respectively, with 17 bases between them. The V gene's germline CDR1 is MGHRA and CDR2 YSYEKL. The CDR3 extends over 17 amino acids.